The present TCR beta chain was sequenced within a study of T-cell reconstitution after alpha-beta-depleted transplantation in children. The study, taken as a whole, reports: Reportedly, only several hundred clones from non-depleted graft cells drove alpha-beta T-cell counts at about two months. Some patients owed their high day-60 TCRbeta diversity to surviving recipient T cells and thymic progenitors.

V lost 6 bases and J lost 0, with 26 bases in between. Germline V gene sequence: CDR1 KGHSH, CDR2 LQKENI. The CDR3 runs to 19 residues. In its sample, this clonotype was seen a few times. Its antigen is not identified. Library preparation (for TCRbeta) was performed with unique molecular identifiers. TCRdb itself ran the PCR reads through MiXCR, one entry per CDR3 protein. The sample consists of 150,000 to 250,000 distinct CDR3 sequences, 6.3% of them appearing once. Sequenced material: PBMCs, taken before TCRalphabeta/CD19-depleted stem cell transplant. The receptor's source is a girl under three years old with combined immunodeficiency, due to receive a stem cell transplant. This chain joins TRBV18 and TRBJ1-2; possible D gene TRBD1, 6 bases. DNA for the CDR3: TGTGCCAGCTCGCCTACAAGAACAGGGAGTGGTGCGACTAACTATGGCTACACCTTC. As protein: CASSPTRTGSGATNYGYTF. Full variable domain (outside the CDR3, taken from reference TRBV18 and TRBJ1-2): NAGVMQNPRHLVRRRGQEARLRCSPMKGHSHVYWYRQLPEEGLKFMVYLQKENIIDESGMPKERFSAEFPKEGPSILRIQQVVRGDSAAYFCASSPTRTGSGATNYGYTFGSGTRLTVV.